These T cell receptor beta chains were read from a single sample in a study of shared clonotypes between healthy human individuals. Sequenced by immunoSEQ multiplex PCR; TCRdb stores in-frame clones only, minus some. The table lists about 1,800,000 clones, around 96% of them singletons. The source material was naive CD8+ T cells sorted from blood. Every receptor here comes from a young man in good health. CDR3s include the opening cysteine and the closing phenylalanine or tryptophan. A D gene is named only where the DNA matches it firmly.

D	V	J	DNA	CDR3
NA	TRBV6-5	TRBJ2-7	TGTGCCAGCAGTTACTCGAGGCAGGGGAGTTACGAGCAGTACTTC	CASSYSRQGSYEQYF
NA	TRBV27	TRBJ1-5	TGTGCCAGCAGTTTAGGACAGCATCAGCCCCAGCATTTT	CASSLGQHQPQHF
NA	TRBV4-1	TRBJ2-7	TGCGCCAGCAGCCAAGGGCCGGGGGCATCCTACGAGCAGTACTTC	CASSQGPGASYEQYF
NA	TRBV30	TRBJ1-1	TGTGCCTGGAGTGTACATGAAGGGTTGAACACTGAAGCTTTCTTT	CAWSVHEGLNTEAFF
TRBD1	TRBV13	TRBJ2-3	TGTGCCAGCAGCTCGCAGACAGGGGCAGATACGCAGTATTTT	CASSSQTGADTQYF
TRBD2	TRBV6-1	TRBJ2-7	TGTGCCAGCAGTGAATTCACTAGCGGAGGGGGCTCCTACGAGCAGTACTTC	CASSEFTSGGGSYEQYF
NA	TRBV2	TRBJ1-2	TGTGCCAGCAGTGGGGGTTATAGCTATGGCTACACCTTC	CASSGGYSYGYTF
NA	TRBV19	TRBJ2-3	TGTGCCAGTAGTGCTATCCCTACTTCCACAGATACGCAGTATTTT	CASSAIPTSTDTQYF
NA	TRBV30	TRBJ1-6	TGTGCCTGGAGCGCCGGAGGGAATAATTCACCCCTCCACTTT	CAWSAGGNNSPLHF
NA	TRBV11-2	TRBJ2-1	TGTGCCAGCAGCTTAGAAGGCCTAGGAGGTGAGCAGTTCTTC	CASSLEGLGGEQFF
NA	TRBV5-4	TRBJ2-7	TGTGCCAGCAGCCCCGGGGCAACCTACGCCTACGAGCAGTACTTC	CASSPGATYAYEQYF
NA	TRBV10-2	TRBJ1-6	TGCGCCAGCAGTGAAGGTTCACCCCTCCACTTT	CASSEGSPLHF
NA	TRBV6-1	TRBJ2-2	TGTGCCAGCAAAACGCAGGGAGACACCGGGGAGCTGTTTTTT	CASKTQGDTGELFF
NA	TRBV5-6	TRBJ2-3	TGTGCCACCCGGTCGTGGGGTAGCACAGATACGCAGTATTTT	CATRSWGSTDTQYF
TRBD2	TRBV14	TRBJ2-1	TGTGCCAGCGATGCGGGAGGGGTCTCCTACAATGAGCAGTTCTTC	CASDAGGVSYNEQFF
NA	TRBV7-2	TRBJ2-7	TGTGCCGGGGCTACGGGATTGGGATCCTACGAGCAGTACTTC	CAGATGLGSYEQYF
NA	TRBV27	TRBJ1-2	TGTGCCAGCAGCCAACTTCTCGTGACGGGAGCTAACTATGGCTACACCTTC	CASSQLLVTGANYGYTF
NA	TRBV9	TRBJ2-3	TGTGCCAGCAGCGAGAACACAGATACGCAGTATTTT	CASSENTDTQYF
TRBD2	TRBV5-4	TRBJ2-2	TGTGCCAGCAGCTTGGAGGGGCTAGCGGGGTTAACCGGGGAGCTGTTTTTT	CASSLEGLAGLTGELFF
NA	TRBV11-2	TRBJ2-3	TGTGCCAGCAGCTTAGAACGAGATACGCAGTATTTT	CASSLERDTQYF
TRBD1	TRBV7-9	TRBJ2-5	TGTGCCAGCAGCTTGGGGACAGGGGGCGAAGAGACCCAGTACTTC	CASSLGTGGEETQYF
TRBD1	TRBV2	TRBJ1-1	TGTGCCAGCAGTGGACAGGGGGCAATTGGGAACACTGAAGCTTTCTTT	CASSGQGAIGNTEAFF
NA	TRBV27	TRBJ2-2	TGTGCCATCAAGGACTTTACCGGGGAGCTGTTTTTT	CAIKDFTGELFF
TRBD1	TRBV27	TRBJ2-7	TGTGCCAGCAGTTCACCCGGGACAGGTTTTGACGAGCAGTACTTC	CASSSPGTGFDEQYF
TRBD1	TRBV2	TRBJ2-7	TGTGCCAGCAGTGAGGGACAGGGAGCACCCTACGAGCAGTACTTC	CASSEGQGAPYEQYF
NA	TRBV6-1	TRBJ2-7	TGTGCCAGCAGGGCCCCGGGACGGTCATACGAGCAGTACTTC	CASRAPGRSYEQYF